The entry that follows covers one TCR beta chain sequence. Antigen: not known. The entry originates in a study of beta chain features in type 1 diabetes. Expressed TCRB transcripts were sequenced because the entire RNA isolate underwent reverse transcription. Produced via immunoSEQ multiplex PCR; TCRdb's table is partial and in-frame only. In the table there are roughly 250,000 clones, around 21% of which are singletons. Each sorted population was over 98% pure. Looked up from germline, CDR1 is GTSNPN and CDR2 is SVGIG (reference sequence). This CDR3 has 14 residues. The V gene end was trimmed by 6 bases and the J gene end by 1 base; junction bases not matched to a gene: 5. Findings and limits, study-wide: People with Type 1 diabetes carried modestly yet significantly shorter TCRB CDR3s in all four CD4+ subsets. The VDJ junctions of type 1 diabetes patients carried fewer insertions and more deletions. Shorter templates may be favored by PCR, equally so in patients and controls.

Input material: naive CD4+ T cells from blood. The rearrangement links TRBV30 to TRBJ2-3; 9 nucleotides align to TRBD2. This receptor was obtained from a woman in her 40s with type 1 diabetes. This CDR3 reads CACIAGVGTDTQYF. CDR3 DNA: TGTGCCTGTATAGCGGGAGTAGGCACAGATACGCAGTATTTT. Together with reference TRBV30 and TRBJ2-3, the CDR3 gives the full variable domain: SQTIHQWPATLVQPVGSPLSLECTVEGTSNPNLYWYRQAAGRGLQLLFYSVGIGQISSEVPQNLSASRPQDRQFILSSKKLLLSDSGFYLCACIAGVGTDTQYFGPGTRLTVL.